What follows are 17 T cell receptor beta chains derived from one specimen sequenced in a study of T-cell reconstitution after alpha-beta-depleted transplantation in children. Preparation of the TCRbeta library involved a method that used unique molecular identifiers. Via MiXCR, TCRdb re-called the PCR reads, giving one row per CDR3 protein. The sample lists about 1,000,000 distinct CDR3 sequences, around 30% occurring once. Specimen: PBMCs, mostly from graft donor cells, collected 360 days after TCRalphabeta/CD19-depleted stem cell transplant. The source of these receptors is a boy less than two years old who had a stem cell transplant for SCID, so the T cells may come from the graft donor.

The chain combines TRBV28 with TRBJ2-5, with D possibly being TRBD1 (6 bases). Germline loops: CDR1 MDHEN, CDR2 SYDVKM. The CDR3 runs to 16 residues. Trimming cost V 2 bases and J 2 bases, with 15 bases left between them. The CDR3 bases are TGTGCCAGCAGTTTAGGGTCCCACAGGGCACAAGAGACCCAGTACTTC. Translating it yields CASSLGSHRAQETQYF. The complete variable domain, with remaining parts taken from reference TRBV28 and TRBJ2-5, reads DVKVTQSSRYLVKRTGEKVFLECVQDMDHENMFWYRQDPGLGLRLIYFSYDVKMKEKGDIPEGYSVSREKKERFSLILESASTNQTSMYLCASSLGSHRAQETQYFGPGTRLLVL.

This clonotype turned up a few times. The CDR3, as DNA: TGCGCCAGCGCAACCGGGCTAGCGCACTACAATGAGCAGTTCTTC. Translating gives CASATGLAHYNEQFF. The genes are TRBV5-1 and TRBJ2-1; D perhaps matches TRBD2 (6 bases). CDR1 and CDR2 (germline): SGHRS, YFSETQ. The CDR3 loop spans 15 amino acids. Trimming took 7 bases from V and 3 from J, leaving 17 bases between them.

This clonotype has more than one count but fewer than ten. The gene calls are TRBV12-3 or TRBV12-4 and TRBJ1-2, with a tentative D call TRBD1 (5 bases). The CDR3 has 13 amino acids. V lost 5 bases and J 5 bases, leaving 12 bases between the germline ends. For the CDR3, the DNA is TGTGCCAGCAGTCAGGGACCGCGATATGGCTACACCTTC. It translates to CASSQGPRYGYTF.

This chain connects TRBV20-1 to TRBJ2-5; D might be TRBD1 (6 bases). The CDR3 spans 13 residues. Per germline, CDR1 DFQATT and CDR2 SNEGSKA (reference sequence). V was cut by 6 bases and J by 7 bases, with 18 bases left in between. The CDR3 coding sequence is TGCAGTGCAAGCATCCTGGCAGGGGTGACCCAGTACTTC. It codes for CSASILAGVTQYF.

Only a few counts were recorded for this clonotype. The rearrangement joins TRBV25-1 to TRBJ2-7; the match to TRBD2 covers 10 bases. CDR3 length: 17 residues. CDR1 and CDR2 (germline): MGHDK, SYGVNS. V gave up 1 base and J gave up 0 bases; unmatched junction bases: 6. The CDR3 protein is CASSELASGGSSYEQYF. CDR3 DNA: TGTGCCAGCAGTGAATTAGCTAGCGGGGGTTCCTCCTACGAGCAGTACTTC.

The chain recombines TRBV5-5 with TRBJ2-1, with 7 bases identical to TRBD2. Trimming at V came to 0 bases and at J to 4 bases, leaving 7 bases not matched to a gene. The CDR3 is made up of 16 amino acids. Germline CDR1 reads SGHKS; CDR2 reads YYEKEE (reference sequence). The CDR3 reads CASSLGSLAVYNEQFF. The CDR3 DNA reads TGTGCCAGCAGCTTGGGGTCCCTAGCGGTGTACAATGAGCAGTTCTTC.

The rearrangement joins TRBV7-9 to TRBJ2-1; D is possibly TRBD2 (6 bases). Germline V gives CDR1 SEHNR, CDR2 FQNEAQ (reference sequence). The CDR3 spans 16 residues. Between the trimmed V and J ends, which lost 5 bases and 7 bases, there was a span of 21 bases. CDR3 bases: TGTGCCAGCAGCGGGTACCGGGACGGGGGAAGAAATGAGCAGTTCTTC. As protein: CASSGYRDGGRNEQFF.

In DNA form, the CDR3 reads TGCGCCAGCAGCCAAGTAATTTCGACTAGCGGGTTTGATTACGAGCAGTACTTC. As protein: CASSQVISTSGFDYEQYF. The V and J genes are TRBV4-1 and TRBJ2-7, with 10 bases identical to TRBD2. The CDR3 contains 18 residues. Germline V gene lookup returns CDR1 MGHRA and CDR2 YSYEKL. V was pared by 1 base and J by 4 bases, with 13 bases of the junction left unmatched.

This clonotype was recorded many times. The chain is built from TRBV20-1 and TRBJ2-1; D gene ambiguous. Per the germline V gene, CDR1 is DFQATT and CDR2 is SNEGSKA (reference sequence). V was pared by 3 bases and J by 4 bases, with 16 bases between. This CDR3 region has 15 residues. The chain's CDR3 is CSASGLDPLYNEQFF. CDR3 in DNA: TGCAGTGCTAGCGGTTTAGACCCCCTGTACAATGAGCAGTTCTTC.

The V and J genes are TRBV4-1 and TRBJ2-7; the match to TRBD2 covers 8 bases. V lost 0 bases to trimming and J lost 6 bases; unmatched junction nucleotides: 10. The CDR3 loop spans 16 amino acids. CDR1 is MGHRA, CDR2 YSYEKL, per germline. DNA for the CDR3: TGCGCCAGCAGCCAAGAATTAGGCGGGGGGTCGGTCGAGCAGTACTTC. Its translation is CASSQELGGGSVEQYF.

This chain links TRBV5-1 with TRBJ2-1; a weak D match, TRBD1 (6 bases). The CDR3 sequence is 16 residues long. Trimming took 4 bases from V and 0 from J, leaving 14 bases between them. Germline CDR1 and CDR2: SGHRS and YFSETQ. The CDR3 sequence is CASSTGQYSSYNEQFF. The CDR3 DNA is TGCGCCAGCAGCACTGGACAGTACAGCTCCTACAATGAGCAGTTCTTC.

This clonotype was detected only a few times. The V call is TRBV5-1, the J call TRBJ2-7, with 7 bases aligning to TRBD1. The CDR3 covers 15 residues. Germline CDR1 reads SGHRS; CDR2 reads YFSETQ. Trimming took 0 bases from V and 5 from J; bases not matched to a gene: 8. The CDR3 DNA reads as TGCGCCAGCAGCTTGGTGTCAGGGGGATTTAACGAGCAGTACTTC. Translation: CASSLVSGGFNEQYF.

This clonotype was detected only a few times. This chain joins TRBV7-9 and TRBJ2-3; possible D gene TRBD1, 6 bases. V was cut by 7 bases and J by 2 bases, with 13 bases left in between. The CDR3 contains 14 residues. CDR1 and CDR2 from the germline V gene are SEHNR and FQNEAQ (reference sequence). The CDR3 loop reads CASTQTGSTDTQYF. As DNA, the CDR3 is TGTGCCAGCACTCAGACAGGCTCCACAGATACGCAGTATTTT.

There are a few counts of this clonotype. The J gene is TRBJ2-1, the V gene TRBV6-5; D not resolved. Germline V gene sequence: CDR1 MNHEY, CDR2 SVGAGI. This CDR3 comprises 16 residues. V shed 0 bases and J shed 4 bases, with 13 bases lying between them. The CDR3 DNA reads TGTGCCAGCAGTTACTCGGGCCAGGCCAGATACAATGAGCAGTTCTTC. This codes for CASSYSGQARYNEQFF.

The chain combines TRBV2 with TRBJ2-4; 14 bases fit TRBD2. This CDR3 has 19 amino acids. Trimming took 3 bases from V and 0 from J; bases not matched to a gene: 7. CDR1 and CDR2 (germline): SNHLY, FYNNEI. CDR3 in DNA: TGTGCCAGCAGTGAGGGACTAGCGGGGGAACATCTAGCCAAAAACATTCAGTACTTC. Amino acids: CASSEGLAGEHLAKNIQYF.

This clonotype was counted between two and nine times. The rearrangement joins TRBV29-1 to TRBJ2-2; 9 bases line up with TRBD1. Germline CDR1 SQVTM, CDR2 ANQGSEA. Trimming at V came to 6 bases and at J to 5 bases, leaving 10 bases not matched to a gene. CDR3 length: 15 residues. In DNA form, the CDR3 reads TGCAGCGTCGAACCGGGACAGGGAGGAACCGGGGAGCTGTTTTTT. Its translation is CSVEPGQGGTGELFF.

J is TRBJ2-7 and V is TRBV7-9; 9 nucleotides line up with TRBD1. The CDR3 spans 16 residues. V trimming: 7 bases; J trimming: 2 bases; junction bases outside the gene matches: 12. In germline, CDR1 is SEHNR, CDR2 FQNEAQ (reference sequence). The CDR3 nucleotides are TGTGCCAGCACCCCTCCCACGGGACAGGGTACCTACGAGCAGTACTTC. The encoded protein is CASTPPTGQGTYEQYF.